The 17 T cell receptor beta chains below all came from one sample that was sequenced in a study of a mutant IDH1 vaccine in newly diagnosed glioma. These receptors lack a known antigen. Time point noted: week 11, during vaccination. One vaccine dose held 300 ug of mutant IDH1 20-mer peptide and came with topical imiquimod. Profiling relied on immunoSEQ multiplex PCR, and the TCRdb table lists in-frame clones only, not all of them. The top ten clones hold around 0.6% of a sample with 95,000 to 120,000 clones, roughly 90% of them seen once. The sequencing used PBMCs, collected from a glioma patient whose treatment included an IDH1 peptide vaccine. The receptors were gathered from a woman aged 45-60 years with glioma.

The chain is built from TRBV6-5 and TRBJ2-3; a weak D match, TRBD1 (5 bases). Trimming shortened V by 0 bases and J by 0 bases, and 10 bases separated the two germline ends. CDR3 length: 16 residues. CDR1 and CDR2 (germline): MNHEY, SVGAGI. CDR3 sequence: CASSYSGRASTDTQYF. The CDR3, as DNA: TGTGCCAGCAGTTACTCTGGCAGGGCTAGCACAGATACGCAGTATTTT.

This chain links TRBV28 with TRBJ2-7, with 9 bases matching TRBD1. CDR3 length: 18 amino acids. CDR1 MDHEN and CDR2 SYDVKM come from the germline V gene. V dropped 2 bases and J dropped 2; count of bases not matched to a gene: 13. CDR3 nucleotides: TGTGCCAGCAGTTTACACCGTCGAGGGACAGGGACTCCCTACGAGCAGTACTTC. The encoded protein is CASSLHRRGTGTPYEQYF.

J is TRBJ1-4 and V is TRBV5-1; unclear D gene. Trimming stripped 0 bases from V and 5 bases from J, with 8 bases between. This CDR3 has 14 residues. Germline loops: CDR1 SGHRS, CDR2 YFSETQ. Written as DNA, the CDR3 is TGCGCCAGCAGCTTGGGAGGGTCCAATGAAAAACTGTTTTTT. It is translated as CASSLGGSNEKLFF.

The table lists this clone with a count of one. The chain employs TRBV5-6 and TRBJ2-7; D unclear. Germline loops: CDR1 SGHDT, CDR2 YYEEEE. The CDR3 spans 13 residues. The V gene lost 0 bases and the J gene lost 4 bases, with 8 bases spanning the gap. CDR3 sequence reads: CASSLASIYEQYF. For the CDR3, the DNA is TGTGCCAGCAGCTTGGCATCGATATACGAGCAGTACTTC.

The V and J genes are TRBV19 and TRBJ2-2, with 12 bases identical to TRBD2. Germline V CDR1 and CDR2: LNHDA, SQIVND (reference sequence). The CDR3 totals 19 residues. V lost 3 bases to trimming and J lost 2 bases; unmatched junction nucleotides: 10. The CDR3 DNA sequence: TGTGCCAGTAGTATCACGCTCCGGACTAGCGGGGCCAACACCGGGGAGCTGTTTTTT. Protein sequence: CASSITLRTSGANTGELFF.

This clone came up once. The chain couples TRBV7-9 to TRBJ2-3; the match to TRBD2 covers 10 bases. This CDR3 spans 18 amino acids. Germline loops: CDR1 SEHNR, CDR2 FQNEAQ (reference sequence). V lost 5 bases and J lost 5; bases outside the gene matches: 16. The CDR3 DNA is TGTGCCAGCAGCCAAGATGGGGCTAGCGGGAGCGGGGGAGATACGCAGTATTTT. This codes for CASSQDGASGSGGDTQYF.

The chain is built from TRBV7-9 and TRBJ2-7; D is perhaps TRBD2 (6 bases). The ends were cut back, 2 bases at V and 3 bases at J, with 11 bases in the middle. The germline CDR1 and CDR2 sequences are SEHNR and FQNEAQ (reference sequence). The CDR3 has 14 amino acids. The CDR3 DNA reads as TGTGCCAGCAGCTTAAGCGGAGGGAGCTACGAGCAGTACTTC. Translation gives CASSLSGGSYEQYF.

The rearrangement joins TRBV27 to TRBJ2-1, with 8 nucleotides matching TRBD1. V was clipped by 11 bases and J by 2 bases; unmatched bases: 5. Germline V lookup: CDR1 MNHEY, CDR2 SMNVEV (reference sequence). The CDR3 runs 13 residues. The CDR3 here is CASRTGPYNEQFF. The DNA for the CDR3 is TGTGCCTCCCGGACAGGGCCCTACAATGAGCAGTTCTTC.

A remark on this clone: This specimen includes other DNA sequences encoding the same CDR3. V gene TRBV9 combines with J gene TRBJ1-5, with no clear D. The CDR3 extends over 13 amino acids. V was pared by 0 bases and J by 1 base, with 2 bases between. In germline, CDR1 is SGDLS, CDR2 YYNGEE. The chain's CDR3 is CASSVASNQPQHF. CDR3 in DNA: TGTGCCAGCAGCGTAGCCAGCAATCAGCCCCAGCATTTT. The full variable domain, with the rest looked up from reference TRBV9 and TRBJ1-5, is DSGVTQTPKHLITATGQRVTLRCSPRSGDLSVYWYQQSLDQGLQFLIQYYNGEERAKGNILERFSAQQFPDLHSELNLSSLELGDSALYFCASSVASNQPQHFGDGTRLSIL.

V gene TRBV28 combines with J gene TRBJ2-1; D is possibly TRBD1 (6 bases). Germline CDR1 MDHEN, CDR2 SYDVKM. CDR3 length equals 14 residues. Trimming left V 7 bases short and J 5 bases short, with 15 bases between. CDR3 sequence reads: CASITRGTHNEQFF. The CDR3 coding sequence is TGTGCCAGCATTACCAGAGGGACACACAATGAGCAGTTCTTC.

The chain couples TRBV18 to TRBJ1-5, with D uncertain. Per germline, CDR1 KGHSH and CDR2 LQKENI. The CDR3 sequence is 12 residues long. With 2 bases removed from V and 11 bases from J, the gap between germline ends came to 10 bases. This CDR3 reads CASSPGDGAQHF. The CDR3 DNA reads TGTGCCAGCTCACCAGGGGATGGAGCCCAGCATTTT.

The chain couples TRBV28 to TRBJ2-1, with 8 bases identical to TRBD1. Unmatched junction bases numbered 4, after V lost 4 bases and J lost 5 bases. The CDR3 contains 14 residues. Per germline, CDR1 MDHEN and CDR2 SYDVKM. The CDR3 bases are TGTGCCAGCAGTTCAGGACAGGGAGACAATGAGCAGTTCTTC. Its translation: CASSSGQGDNEQFF.

This clone was found once. The gene calls are TRBV2 and TRBJ1-2; 7 positions agree with TRBD1. The length of the CDR3 is 14 residues. Germline V gives CDR1 SNHLY, CDR2 FYNNEI. The junction had 3 bases not matched to a gene; V was cut back by 3 bases and J by 2 bases. The CDR3 sequence is CASSESGGNYGYTF. DNA for the CDR3: TGTGCCAGCAGTGAGTCAGGGGGAAACTATGGCTACACCTTC.

The chain links TRBV4-1 to TRBJ1-6, with D possibly matching TRBD1 (5 bases). CDR3 length equals 17 residues. The V end was cut by 1 base, the J end by 7 bases, with 17 bases between. Germline V gives CDR1 MGHRA, CDR2 YSYEKL. DNA of the CDR3: TGCGCCAGCAGCCAAGTGGGGGTAGGCCCTGGAAATTCACCCCTCCACTTT. It codes for CASSQVGVGPGNSPLHF.

Only a few counts were recorded for this clone. J is TRBJ2-1 and V is TRBV7-3; 10 bases match TRBD2. Unmatched junction bases numbered 5, after V lost 5 bases and J lost 4 bases. The CDR3 contains 15 residues. Germline V gives CDR1 SGHTA, CDR2 FQGTGA. The CDR3 spells CASSPGLAAYNEQFF. The DNA for the CDR3 is TGTGCCAGCAGCCCCGGACTAGCGGCATACAATGAGCAGTTCTTC.

About this clone: Sequence at one end of the junction differs from germline and may be a read error. Other DNA sequences from this sample encode an identical CDR3 as well. The CDR3 here is CASSAGTGLGYGYTF. In DNA form, the CDR3 reads TGCGCCAGCAGCGCCGGGACAGGGCTAGGCTATGGTTACACCTTC. The chain links TRBV5-1 to TRBJ1-2, with 9 bases aligning to TRBD1. The V gene's germline CDR1 is SGHRS and CDR2 YFSETQ. The CDR3 consists of 15 residues.

The chain uses TRBV30 and TRBJ2-3; the D is unclear. Trimming took off 0 bases at V and 0 bases at J, with 10 bases between the two ends. The length of the CDR3 is 15 residues. In germline, CDR1 is GTSNPN, CDR2 SVGIG (reference sequence). The CDR3 spells CAWSVRFVSTDTQYF. The CDR3 DNA reads TGTGCCTGGAGTGTAAGGTTCGTTAGCACAGATACGCAGTATTTT.